This TCR beta chain was profiled in a study of shared clonotypes between healthy human individuals. Whole-study results and caveats: Measured sharing among donors was expected to vary with sequencing depth.

Assay used: immunoSEQ multiplex PCR; TCRdb lists only in-frame clones, some missing. The profile shows roughly 2.1 million clones, under 95% of them singletons. The CDR3 is 14 residues long. The V and J ends lost 6 bases and 7 bases respectively, with 16 bases between them. Per the germline V gene, CDR1 is MDHEN and CDR2 is SYDVKM. On this clone: Its antigen is as yet unknown.

It was CD45RO-negative cells, positively selected for CCR7, that made up naive CD8 cells, with terminally differentiated effector memory CD45RA+ cells excluded. The V and J genes are TRBV28 and TRBJ2-4; D gene unclear. The TCR sequence derives from a man aged 18 to 35 in good health. Some clones in this sample may be carry-over from other donors' samples. Material for sequencing was naive CD8+ T cells from PBMCs. CDR3 in amino acids: CASSSTSPWNIQYF. For the CDR3, the DNA is TGTGCCAGCAGCAGTACCTCACCTTGGAACATTCAGTACTTC.